Listed below are T cell receptor beta chains from one sample, sequenced in a study of T cell repertoires in cytomegalovirus infection. MiXCR, run by TCRdb on the reads, gives a single entry per CDR3 protein. The sample has hundreds of thousands of distinct CDR3 sequences, 15% to 20% seen once. Sequencing was carried out using PBMCs. Receptors originate from a human donor in good health (CMV status not recorded). Some clones in this sample may be carry-over from other donors' samples. Both conserved end residues are trimmed from each CDR3.

J gene	V gene	CDR3 protein
TRBJ1-3	TRBV20-1	SARGGTKPLGNTIY
TRBJ2-2	TRBV4-2	ASSQGIRGGNTGELF
TRBJ1-6	TRBV6-1	ASSGRENSPLH
TRBJ1-1	TRBV12-3/TRBV12-4	ASSLGTELEAF
TRBJ1-4	TRBV12-3/TRBV12-4	AIKTASNEKLF
TRBJ2-1	TRBV6-6	ASSHRNEQF
TRBJ1-2	TRBV4-3	ASSQVGTANYGYT
TRBJ2-5	TRBV2	ASSYTVQETQY
TRBJ1-5	TRBV19	ASSIIPWGDRGGQPQH
TRBJ2-2	TRBV7-9	ASSLGQSRNTGELF
TRBJ1-4	TRBV28	ASSSPGGNNEKLF
TRBJ1-2	TRBV7-9	ASSLVARGYGYT
TRBJ1-1	TRBV28	ASSLVRVNTEAF
TRBJ2-7	TRBV6-5	ASSYSTGLVEQY
TRBJ2-7	TRBV7-2	ASSAQRGLYSYEQY
TRBJ2-5	TRBV28	ASSLLARGRETQY
TRBJ2-3	TRBV7-2	ASSLVQQNTQY
TRBJ1-2	TRBV29-1	SVLRATGGNGYT
TRBJ2-5	TRBV20-1	SARDWLAAQETQY
TRBJ2-3	TRBV20-1	SVTSPSADTQY
TRBJ2-1	TRBV19	ASSILRDPGDNEQF
TRBJ1-1	TRBV4-3	ASIGQGPFGDTEAF
TRBJ1-1	TRBV20-1	SAGTETEAF
TRBJ1-4	TRBV4-1	ASSQLGHNEKLF
TRBJ2-1	TRBV3-1	ASSQAEAGGYNEQF
TRBJ2-1	TRBV12-3/TRBV12-4	ASSWDRVYEQF
TRBJ2-7	TRBV7-6	ASSLAVSYEQY
TRBJ1-4	TRBV10-3	ASGTGEEEKLF
TRBJ2-2	TRBV7-8	ASSSGGLVNTGELF
TRBJ1-1	TRBV7-3	ASSLSGGGNTEAF
TRBJ1-6	TRBV7-3	ASSSDSYSPLH
TRBJ2-1	TRBV7-2	ASLIAGGLYNEQF
TRBJ1-2	TRBV12-3/TRBV12-4	ASSFASPRDGYT
TRBJ1-2	TRBV6-1	ASSSTTGGANYGYT
TRBJ2-3	TRBV11-3	ASSSRVDSGGTADTQY
TRBJ2-3	TRBV12-3/TRBV12-4	ASTPGARATDTQY
TRBJ2-3	TRBV27	ASSPLPSTDTQY
TRBJ2-5	TRBV15	ATSRNSGEVGTQY
TRBJ1-5	TRBV12-3/TRBV12-4	ASSLGQRSNQPQH
TRBJ1-1	TRBV12-3/TRBV12-4	ASSDRGSEAF
TRBJ1-3	TRBV28	ASKRDGAGNTIY
TRBJ1-2	TRBV28	ASSLGGPLSYT
TRBJ2-2	TRBV7-2	ALRHRDTGELF
TRBJ2-7	TRBV7-8	ASSTGTGTSYEQY
TRBJ2-6	TRBV12-3/TRBV12-4	ASSYRRVEAGANVLT
TRBJ1-1	TRBV6-5	ASSDTHRGRNTEAF
TRBJ2-1	TRBV12-3/TRBV12-4	ASTPGEYNEQF
TRBJ1-2	TRBV27	ASSSPVTGNYGYT
TRBJ2-3	TRBV6-1	ASSRQLVTDTQY
TRBJ2-3	TRBV6-1	ASSLGQGRATDTQY
TRBJ1-5	TRBV12-3/TRBV12-4	ASSSGQGYQPQH
TRBJ1-5	TRBV2	ASNRGGGNQPQH